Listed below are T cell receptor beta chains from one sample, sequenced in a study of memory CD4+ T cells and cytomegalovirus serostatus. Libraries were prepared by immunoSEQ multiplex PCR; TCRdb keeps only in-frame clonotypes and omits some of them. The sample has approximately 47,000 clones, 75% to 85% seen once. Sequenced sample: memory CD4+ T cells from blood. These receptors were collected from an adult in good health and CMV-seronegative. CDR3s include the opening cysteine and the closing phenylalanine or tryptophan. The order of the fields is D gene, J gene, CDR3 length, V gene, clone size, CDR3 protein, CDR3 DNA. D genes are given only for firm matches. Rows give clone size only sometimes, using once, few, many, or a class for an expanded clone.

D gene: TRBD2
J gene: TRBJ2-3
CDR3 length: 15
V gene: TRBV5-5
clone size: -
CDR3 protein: CASSRAGGQTDTQYF
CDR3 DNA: TGTGCCAGCAGCAGGGCGGGGGGGCAAACAGATACGCAGTATTTT

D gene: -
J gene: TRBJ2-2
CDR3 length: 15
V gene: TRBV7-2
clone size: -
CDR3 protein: CASSSMGQNTGELFF
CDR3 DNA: TGTGCCAGCAGCTCTATGGGACAGAACACCGGGGAGCTGTTTTTT

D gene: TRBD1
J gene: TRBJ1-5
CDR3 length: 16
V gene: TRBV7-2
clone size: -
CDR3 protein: CASSYRTGNSNQPQHF
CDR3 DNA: TGTGCCAGCAGCTACCGGACAGGGAACAGCAATCAGCCCCAGCATTTT

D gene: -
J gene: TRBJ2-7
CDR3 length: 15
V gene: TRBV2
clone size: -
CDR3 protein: CASSEFDRGRPEQYF
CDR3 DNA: TGTGCCAGCAGTGAATTCGATAGGGGGAGACCCGAGCAGTACTTC

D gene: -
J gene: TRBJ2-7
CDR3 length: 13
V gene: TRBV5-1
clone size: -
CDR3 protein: CASSHTGIPEQYF
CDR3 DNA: TGCGCCAGCAGCCACACGGGGATTCCCGAGCAGTACTTC

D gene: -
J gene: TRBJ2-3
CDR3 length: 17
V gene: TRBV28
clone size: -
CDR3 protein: CASSSTLQVRGTDTQYF
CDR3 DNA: TGTGCCAGCAGTTCAACTCTACAGGTCCGAGGCACAGATACGCAGTATTTT

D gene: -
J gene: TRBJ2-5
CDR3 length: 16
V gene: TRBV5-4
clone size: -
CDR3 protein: CASSFRVNIRQETQYF
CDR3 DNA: TGTGCCAGCAGCTTTAGGGTGAACATTCGACAAGAGACCCAGTACTTC

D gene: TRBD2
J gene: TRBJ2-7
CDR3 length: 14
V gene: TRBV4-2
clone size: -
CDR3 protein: CASSQERGGYEQYF
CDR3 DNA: TGTGCCAGCAGCCAAGAGCGGGGGGGCTACGAGCAGTACTTC

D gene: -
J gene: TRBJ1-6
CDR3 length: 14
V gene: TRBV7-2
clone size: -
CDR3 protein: CASTPGVYNSPLHF
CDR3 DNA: TGTGCCAGCACCCCGGGAGTATATAATTCACCCCTCCACTTT

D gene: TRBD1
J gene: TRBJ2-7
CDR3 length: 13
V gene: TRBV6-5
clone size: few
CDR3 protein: CASTANRGHEQYF
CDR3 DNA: TGTGCCAGCACCGCAAACAGGGGCCACGAGCAGTACTTC

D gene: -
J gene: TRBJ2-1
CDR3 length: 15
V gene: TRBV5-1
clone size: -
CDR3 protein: CASSLVAAETNEQFF
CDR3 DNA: TGCGCCAGCAGCTTGGTAGCGGCCGAAACCAATGAGCAGTTCTTC

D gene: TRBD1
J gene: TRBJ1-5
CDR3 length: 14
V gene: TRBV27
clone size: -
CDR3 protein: CASSSQGSNQPQHF
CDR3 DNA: TGTGCCAGCAGCTCACAGGGGAGCAATCAGCCCCAGCATTTT

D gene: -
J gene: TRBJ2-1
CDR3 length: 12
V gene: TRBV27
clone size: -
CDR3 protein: CASSFRRAEQFF
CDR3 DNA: TGTGCCAGCAGTTTTCGGCGGGCGGAGCAGTTCTTC

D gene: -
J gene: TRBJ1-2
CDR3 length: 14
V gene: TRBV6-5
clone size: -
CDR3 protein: CASRLTGQPYGYTF
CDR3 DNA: TGTGCCAGCCGGTTGACAGGACAGCCCTATGGCTACACCTTC

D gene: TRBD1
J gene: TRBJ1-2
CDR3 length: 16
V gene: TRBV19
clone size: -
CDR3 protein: CASSIPGRGRLYGYTF
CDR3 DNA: TGTGCCAGTAGTATACCGGGCAGGGGGCGCTTGTATGGCTACACCTTC